The rows below give T cell receptor beta chains drawn from one sample of a study of cytomegalovirus exposure and HLA in healthy donors. Only in-frame clones appear in the TCRdb table, and some are missing; sequencing was by immunoSEQ multiplex PCR. Seen here are under 250,000 clones, 83% observed once, and the top ten hold 5.5% to 6.5%. Sequencing input: PBMCs. The source of these receptors is a woman younger than 30 in good health and CMV-seronegative. Each CDR3 is given with its conserved first and last residue. D genes are given only for firm matches. The size of a clone is reported for some rows only, either as once, few or many, or as a class for expanded clones.

size,D,V,J,CDR3,DNA
-,-,TRBV6-5,TRBJ2-7,CASSQKVPPYEQYF,TGTGCCAGCAGTCAAAAAGTACCCCCCTACGAGCAGTACTTC
-,TRBD1,TRBV27,TRBJ1-5,CASRSDRGSNQPQHF,TGTGCCAGCAGGAGTGACAGGGGAAGTAATCAGCCCCAGCATTTT
-,-,TRBV6-1,TRBJ1-4,CASSLTSTNEKLFF,TGTGCCAGCAGTTTGACCTCAACTAATGAAAAACTGTTTTTT
-,-,TRBV5-1,TRBJ1-1,CASIRGEANTEAFF,TGCGCCAGCATTAGGGGGGAGGCGAACACTGAAGCTTTCTTT
-,TRBD1,TRBV6-4,TRBJ2-3,CASSDRTGLYQYF,TGTGCCAGCAGTGATCGGACAGGACTTTACCAGTATTTT
once,-,TRBV5-1,TRBJ2-7,CASSLGGNSYEQYF,TGCGCCAGCAGCTTGGGAGGGAACTCCTACGAGCAGTACTTC
-,-,TRBV27,TRBJ1-3,CASNRGGEGNTIYF,TGTGCCAGCAATAGGGGGGGCGAAGGAAACACCATATATTTT
-,-,TRBV7-2,TRBJ2-5,CASSLGLAETQYF,TGTGCCAGCAGCCTCGGACTCGCTGAGACCCAGTACTTC
-,-,TRBV5-1,TRBJ2-7,CASSEDGDYEQYF,TGCGCCAGCAGCGAGGACGGGGACTACGAGCAGTACTTC
-,-,TRBV4-1,TRBJ2-1,CASSQGYGGYEQFF,TGCGCCAGCAGCCAAGGGTACGGTGGATACGAGCAGTTCTTC
-,-,TRBV7-9,TRBJ2-7,CASSLGTGLYF,TGTGCCAGCAGCTTAGGGACTGGACTGTACTTC
-,-,TRBV19,TRBJ1-2,CASSSAYGYTF,TGTGCCAGTTCCTCCGCTTATGGCTACACCTTC
-,-,TRBV7-8,TRBJ2-1,CASSLTEGSSYNEQFF,TGTGCCAGCAGCCTCACAGAGGGAAGCTCCTACAATGAGCAGTTCTTC
-,-,TRBV13,TRBJ2-7,CASSLGQAGEQYF,TGTGCCAGCAGCTTAGGCCAGGCGGGGGAGCAGTACTTC
-,-,TRBV28,TRBJ1-5,CASSSGTVITSQHF,TGTGCCAGCAGTTCTGGGACGGTTATCACGTCCCAGCATTTT
-,TRBD1,TRBV4-1,TRBJ2-2,CASSQAGTGYAGELFF,TGCGCCAGCAGCCAAGCCGGGACAGGGTACGCCGGGGAGCTGTTTTTT
-,TRBD2,TRBV5-1,TRBJ2-7,CASSLLSSGPSYEQYF,TGCGCCAGCAGCTTGTTGTCTAGCGGGCCCTCCTACGAGCAGTACTTC
-,TRBD2,TRBV28,TRBJ2-3,CASSFGLATDTQYF,TGTGCCAGCAGTTTCGGACTAGCAACAGATACGCAGTATTTT
-,-,TRBV2,TRBJ2-2,CASRRTASNTGELFF,TGTGCCAGCAGGAGGACAGCCTCGAACACCGGGGAGCTGTTTTTT
once,-,TRBV29-1,TRBJ1-1,CSVDGGTTEAFF,TGCAGCGTTGATGGTGGTACCACTGAAGCTTTCTTT